This entry lists 17 T cell receptor beta chains sequenced from one sample in a study of read filtering for tumor transcriptome and immune sequencing. From 350 to 500 ng of RNA, a library with molecular barcoded alpha/delta and beta/gamma adaptors was made. TCRdb ran MiXCR on the reads and lists one entry per CDR3 protein. Here the sample spans approximately 140,000 distinct CDR3 sequences, 13% being singletons. Sequencing was carried out using a population of CD138-negative cells sorted from bone marrow. The receptor source for this set is a donor at least 40 years old with multiple myeloma.

Ten or more counts support this clonotype. The gene calls are TRBV4-3 and TRBJ2-2; TRBD1 is a possible D gene (5 bases). Trimming removed 0 bases from V and 6 bases from J, with 11 bases in between. The germline CDR1 and CDR2 sequences are LGHNA and YSLEER. This CDR3 has 15 amino acids. Here the CDR3 DNA reads TGCGCCAGCAGCCAAGATTCAGGGAAGGCCGGGGAGCTGTTTTTT. It is translated as CASSQDSGKAGELFF.

On this clonotype itself: The germline gene is not matched at one end of the junction; a read error may be the cause. The rearrangement links TRBV6-2 or TRBV6-3 to TRBJ1-5; a possible D gene is TRBD1 (5 bases). Germline V gene sequence: CDR1 MNHEY, CDR2 SVGEGT. This CDR3 is 15 amino acids long. CDR3 amino acids: CASSYSGRGNQPQQF. DNA for the CDR3: TGTGCCAGCAGTTACTCGGGACGGGGCAATCAGCCCCAGCAATTC.

The J gene is TRBJ2-1, the V gene TRBV5-1, with 10 bases that match TRBD2. V shed 0 bases, J shed 14 bases, and the junction held 11 bases outside the gene matches. Germline V gives CDR1 SGHRS, CDR2 YFSETQ. CDR3 size: 15 residues. The CDR3 bases are TGCGCCAGCAGCTTGGCTAGCGGGAGCCCCAACGAGAAGTTCTTC. Residues: CASSLASGSPNEKFF.

Points on this clonotype: Just one base apart from a much larger clone, this may be a read error. This sequence joins TRBV7-8 and TRBJ2-1; 9 nucleotides match TRBD2. The CDR3 has 15 amino acids. Germline V gene data show CDR1 as SGHVS and CDR2 as FQNEAQ. CDR3 bases: TGTGCCAGCACCGGTAGCGGGGGCGAGGAGAATGAGCAGCTCTTC. Amino acid sequence: CASTGSGGEENEQLF.

This clonotype was observed many times. Germline and junction disagree at one end, which may indicate a read error. The CDR3 DNA reads as TGTGCCAGCAGTTTAGGGCAAGTCTACAATGAGCAGTTCTTC. Protein sequence: CASSLGQVYNEQFF. This rearrangement joins TRBV5-1 to TRBJ2-1; no reliable D call. CDR1 and CDR2 (germline): SGHRS, YFSETQ. CDR3 size: 14 residues.

This clonotype was counted many times. The J gene is TRBJ2-1, the V gene TRBV19; a weak D match, TRBD1 (5 bases). Germline CDR1 and CDR2: LNHDA and SQIVND (reference sequence). CDR3 length: 13 residues. Trimming shortened V by 7 bases and J by 2 bases, and 9 bases separated the two germline ends. The CDR3 spells CASNDRPYNEQFF. The CDR3 DNA sequence: TGTGCCAGTAATGACAGACCCTACAATGAGCAGTTCTTC.

This clonotype was recorded once. Being one base from a much bigger clone, this may be a read error. The chain has TRBV6-2 or TRBV6-3 and TRBJ2-5; D is uncertain. CDR3 length: 13 amino acids. Between the trimmed V and J ends, which lost 7 bases and 6 bases, there was a span of 15 bases. Germline-derived CDR1 and CDR2 are MNHEY and SVGEGT. The CDR3: CASTPSFVQTQYF. CDR3 DNA sequence: TGTGCCAGCACGCCTAGTTTCGTCCAGACCCAGTACTTC.

Many counts were recorded for this clonotype. This chain joins TRBV20-1 and TRBJ1-1; possibly TRBD1 for D (6 bases). V was shortened by 4 bases and J by 1 base, with 7 bases between the two germline ends. This CDR3 is 12 amino acids long. Germline lookup yields CDR1 DFQATT and CDR2 SNEGSKA (reference sequence). In nucleotides, the CDR3 is TGCAGTGCTAAGACAGGGAACACTGAAGCTTTCTTT. Protein: CSAKTGNTEAFF.

This clonotype appeared a few times. The chain carries TRBV7-2 and TRBJ2-1; 7 bases match TRBD2. Germline V lookup: CDR1 SGHTA, CDR2 FQGNSA. Trimming removed 7 bases from V and 8 bases from J; junction bases left unmatched: 14. The CDR3 covers 15 residues. The DNA for the CDR3 is TGTGCCAGCAACCCCCTTCGCGGGAGAGACTATGAGCAGTTCTTC. It yields the protein CASNPLRGRDYEQFF.

The rearrangement links TRBV20-1 to TRBJ2-5; D remains ambiguous. The length of the CDR3 is 11 residues. CDR1 DFQATT and CDR2 SNEGSKA come from the germline V gene (reference sequence). Trimming stripped 6 bases from V and 5 bases from J, with 10 bases between. CDR3 in amino acids: CSAGNAETQYF. As DNA, the CDR3 is TGCAGTGCGGGCAATGCGGAGACCCAGTACTTC.

This clonotype was counted many times. The rearrangement links TRBV29-1 to TRBJ2-2, with 13 positions matching TRBD2. The CDR3 is 18 residues long. The V and J ends lost 4 bases and 6 bases, in that order; junction bases with no gene match: 14. CDR1 SQVTM and CDR2 ANQGSEA come from the germline V gene. The CDR3: CSVGTTSGRAKVAGELFF. DNA for the CDR3: TGCAGCGTTGGTACTACTAGCGGGAGGGCCAAGGTAGCCGGGGAGCTGTTTTTT.

At least ten counts were recorded for this clonotype. The chain has TRBV3-1 and TRBJ2-5; D perhaps matches TRBD2 (6 bases). CDR1 and CDR2 (germline): LGHDT, YNNKEL (reference sequence). This CDR3 region has 16 residues. The V end was cut by 4 bases, the J end by 1 base, with 16 bases between. The CDR3 reads CASSRGSGGLQETQYF. CDR3 coding DNA: TGTGCCAGCAGCCGAGGTAGCGGAGGCCTCCAAGAGACCCAGTACTTC.

This clonotype was detected ten times or more. This chain links TRBV7-9 with TRBJ2-4, with D possibly being TRBD1 (5 bases). V was pared by 5 bases and J by 6 bases, with 11 bases between. There are 13 residues in the CDR3. In germline, CDR1 is SEHNR, CDR2 FQNEAQ (reference sequence). The CDR3 is CASSPDSANIQYF. CDR3 sequence (DNA): TGTGCCAGCAGCCCCGACAGTGCAAACATTCAGTACTTC.

The sample holds a few counts of this clonotype. The chain is built from TRBV19 and TRBJ1-3; D ambiguous. V lost 8 bases to trimming and J lost 0 bases, with 8 bases between them. CDR1 LNHDA and CDR2 SQIVND come from the germline V gene (reference sequence). The CDR3 loop spans 13 amino acids. This CDR3 is CASPPTSGNTIYF. DNA of the CDR3: TGTGCCAGTCCTCCTACCTCTGGAAACACCATATATTTT.

This clonotype was picked up many times. The V call is TRBV20-1, the J call TRBJ2-1; 11 positions match TRBD2. Germline CDR1 DFQATT, CDR2 SNEGSKA (reference sequence). V lost 3 bases to trimming and J lost 8 bases; unmatched junction nucleotides: 9. The CDR3 runs to 15 residues. CDR3 sequence reads: CSARDSGRAFHEQFF. CDR3 in DNA: TGCAGTGCTAGGGATAGCGGGAGGGCCTTCCATGAGCAGTTCTTC.

This clonotype appeared many times. V usage is TRBV20-1 and J usage is TRBJ2-7, with 9 bases fitting TRBD2. This CDR3 is built from 15 residues. The germline V gene encodes CDR1 DFQATT and CDR2 SNEGSKA (reference sequence). Trimming took 5 bases from V and 3 from J; bases not matched to a gene: 11. The DNA of the CDR3 is TGCAGTGCTGGGGCTCCGGGACTAGCTGGCTACGAGCAGTACTTC. This gives the protein CSAGAPGLAGYEQYF.

Many counts were recorded for this clonotype. The gene calls are TRBV20-1 and TRBJ1-5, with TRBD1 matching over 7 bases. V lost 3 bases and J lost 5; bases outside the gene matches: 4. CDR1 DFQATT and CDR2 SNEGSKA come from the germline V gene (reference sequence). The CDR3 is 13 amino acids. The CDR3 DNA follows: TGCAGTGCTAGGCGACAGGGAGATCAGCCCCAGCATTTT. This sequence encodes CSARRQGDQPQHF.